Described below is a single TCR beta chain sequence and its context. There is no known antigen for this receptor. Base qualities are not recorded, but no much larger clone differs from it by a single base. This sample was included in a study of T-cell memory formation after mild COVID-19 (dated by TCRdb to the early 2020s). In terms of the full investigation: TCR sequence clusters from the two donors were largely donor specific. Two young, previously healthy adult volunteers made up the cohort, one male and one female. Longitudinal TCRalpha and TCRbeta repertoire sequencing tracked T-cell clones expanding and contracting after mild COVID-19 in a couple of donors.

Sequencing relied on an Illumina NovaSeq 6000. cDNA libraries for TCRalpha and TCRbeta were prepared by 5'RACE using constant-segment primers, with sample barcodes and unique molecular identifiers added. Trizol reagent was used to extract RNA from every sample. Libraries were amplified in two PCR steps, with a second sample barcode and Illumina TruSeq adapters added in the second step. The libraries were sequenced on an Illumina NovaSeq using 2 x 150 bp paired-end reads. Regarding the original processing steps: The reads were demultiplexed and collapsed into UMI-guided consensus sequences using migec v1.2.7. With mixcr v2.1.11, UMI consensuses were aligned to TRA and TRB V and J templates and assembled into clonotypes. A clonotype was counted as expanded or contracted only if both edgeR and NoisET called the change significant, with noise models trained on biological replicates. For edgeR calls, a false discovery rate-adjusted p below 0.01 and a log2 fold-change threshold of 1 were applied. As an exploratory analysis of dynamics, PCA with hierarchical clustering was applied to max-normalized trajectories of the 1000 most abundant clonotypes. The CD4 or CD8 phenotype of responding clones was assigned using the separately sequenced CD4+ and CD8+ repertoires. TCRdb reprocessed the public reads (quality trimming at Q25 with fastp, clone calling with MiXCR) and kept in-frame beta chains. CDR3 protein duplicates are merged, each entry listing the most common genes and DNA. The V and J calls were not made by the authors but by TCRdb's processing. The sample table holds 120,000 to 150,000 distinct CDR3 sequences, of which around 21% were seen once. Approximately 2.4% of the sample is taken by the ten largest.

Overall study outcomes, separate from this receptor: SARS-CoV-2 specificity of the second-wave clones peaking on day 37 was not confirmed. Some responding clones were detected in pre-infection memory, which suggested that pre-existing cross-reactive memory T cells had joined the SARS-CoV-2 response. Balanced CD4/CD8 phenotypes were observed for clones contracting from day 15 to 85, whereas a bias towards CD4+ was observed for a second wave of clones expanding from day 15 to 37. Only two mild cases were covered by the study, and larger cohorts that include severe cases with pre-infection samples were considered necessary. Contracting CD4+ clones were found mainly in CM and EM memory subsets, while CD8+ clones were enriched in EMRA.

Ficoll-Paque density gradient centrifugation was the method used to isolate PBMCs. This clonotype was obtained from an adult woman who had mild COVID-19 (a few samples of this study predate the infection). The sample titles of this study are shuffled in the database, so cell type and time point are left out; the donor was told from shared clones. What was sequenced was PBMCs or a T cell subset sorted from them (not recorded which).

The CDR3 protein: CATSDRTGGAANGYTF. The nucleotides read TGTGCCACCAGTGATCGGACAGGGGGCGCGGCGAATGGCTACACCTTC. This receptor chain uses TRBV24-1 and TRBJ1-2; 11 bases in the junction line up with TRBD1. Germline trimming: 3 bases from V, 6 bases from J; junction bases outside gene matches: 8. Looking up the germline V gene yields CDR1 KGHDR and CDR2 SFDVKD. The CDR3, cysteine through phenylalanine, is 16 amino acids long. Left in the record is the CDR3 DNA by itself, 48 bases read in frame from the first base.